This T cell receptor (beta chain) stems from a study of T-cell memory formation after mild COVID-19. The study's findings and limits: The pre-infection memory compartment contained some responding clones, suggesting cross-reactive memory joined. Clones that got smaller from day 15 to 85 had even CD4/CD8, while clones growing later tipped toward CD4+. CM and EM subsets held most contracting CD4+ clones; EMRA held CD8+ ones.

V dropped 10 bases and J dropped 6 bases, with 10 bases sitting between them. There are 11 residues in the CDR3. Germline CDR1 reads ENHRY; CDR2 reads SYGVKD. In regard to this clonotype: Antigen unknown.

TCRdb called the 5' RACE reads again in MiXCR, with one record for every CDR3 protein. The sample yields under 700,000 distinct CDR3 sequences, roughly 20% seen once. The source is an adult woman who had mild COVID-19 (a few samples of this study predate the infection). Cell type and time point are not known. The V call is TRBV10-3, the J call TRBJ2-1, with D perhaps TRBD1 (5 bases). The material sequenced was PBMCs or a T cell subset sorted from them (not recorded which). DNA of the CDR3: TGTGCCACCAGGGATTCCAATGAGCAGTTCTTC. This sequence encodes CATRDSNEQFF.